This TCR beta chain was observed in a study of T cell responses to AZD1222 COVID-19 vaccine. The repertoire was sequenced with immunoSEQ multiplex PCR; TCRdb's copy has only in-frame clones and lacks some. The data contain approximately 120,000 clones, 80% to 90% of them seen just once; the ten biggest clones take up about 1.6%. Comment on this clone: Its antigen remains unidentified.

Regarding the study as a whole: Researchers took repertoire samples only after the peak T cell response had come. The sample set comprised mostly white British donors with more females, and clonal diversity was possibly underestimated.

This TCR came from an adult in good health. The material was peripheral blood, obtained on day 0 of AZD1222 vaccination.

The chain's CDR3 is CAWTSSPSISYEQYF. CDR3 nucleotides: TGTGCCTGGACTAGCAGTCCAAGCATCTCCTACGAGCAGTACTTC. The V and J genes are TRBV30 and TRBJ2-7; D is perhaps TRBD2 (5 bases). This CDR3 is 15 amino acids long. In germline, CDR1 is GTSNPN, CDR2 SVGIG (reference sequence). Trimming stripped 4 bases from V and 0 bases from J, with 16 bases between. Based on the CDR3 plus reference TRBV30 and TRBJ2-7, the full variable domain is SQTIHQWPATLVQPVGSPLSLECTVEGTSNPNLYWYRQAAGRGLQLLFYSVGIGQISSEVPQNLSASRPQDRQFILSSKKLLLSDSGFYLCAWTSSPSISYEQYFGPGTRLTVT.